This T cell receptor beta chain came from a study of T cells in tumors after PD-1 blockade. Overall study context: Excluded were patients with checkpoint blockade, immunosuppressants, or radiotherapy or other anti-cancer therapy within 4 weeks. Daily vismodegib 150 mg continued in a subset of anti-PD-1-treated patients.

The CDR3 length is 12 residues. The germline V gene has CDR1 GTSNPN and CDR2 SVGIG (reference sequence). V lost 0 bases, J lost 7 bases, and 0 bases stayed unmatched. Regarding this clone: Its specificity is unknown.

Only in-frame clones appear in the TCRdb table, and some are missing; sequencing was by immunoSEQ multiplex PCR. The table shows 60,000 to 70,000 clones, with about 74% occurring only once. Input was roughly 616 ng to 6,004 ng of genomic DNA from tumor or blood. Study results and limitations: Peripheral recruitment is suggested, as some novel exhausted tumor clones were in pre-treatment blood.

This TCR derives from a human donor with basal cell carcinoma. The source material was PBMCs, sampled after anti-PD-1 treatment. J is TRBJ2-7 and V is TRBV30; 10 bases line up with TRBD2. CDR3 sequence reads: CAWSVAGGEQYF. The CDR3 nucleotides are TGTGCCTGGAGTGTAGCGGGGGGGGAGCAGTACTTC.